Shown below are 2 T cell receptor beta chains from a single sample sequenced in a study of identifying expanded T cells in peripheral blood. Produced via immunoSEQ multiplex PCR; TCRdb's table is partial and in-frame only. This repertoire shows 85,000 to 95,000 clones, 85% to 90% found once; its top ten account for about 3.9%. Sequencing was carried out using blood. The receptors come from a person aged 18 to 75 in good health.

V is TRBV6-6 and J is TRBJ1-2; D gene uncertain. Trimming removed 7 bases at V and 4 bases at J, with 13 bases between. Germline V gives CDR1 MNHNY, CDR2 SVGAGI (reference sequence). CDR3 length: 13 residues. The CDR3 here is CASTGRGGYGYTF. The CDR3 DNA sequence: TGTGCCAGCACCGGACGGGGTGGCTATGGCTACACCTTC.

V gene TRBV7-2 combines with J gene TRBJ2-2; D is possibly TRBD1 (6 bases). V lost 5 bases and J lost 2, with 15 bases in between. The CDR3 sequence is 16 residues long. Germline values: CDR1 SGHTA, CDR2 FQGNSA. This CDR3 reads CASSQSRDKNTGELFF. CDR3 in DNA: TGTGCCAGCAGCCAAAGCCGGGACAAAAACACCGGGGAGCTGTTTTTT.